The following is a TCR beta chain sequence with its context. A junction end diverges from the germline sequence, so it may reflect a read error. The data belong to a study of OX40 agonist ivuxolimab in advanced cancers. Profiled with immunoSEQ multiplex PCR; TCRdb holds only in-frame clones, not every one. The sample includes about 70,000 clones, roughly 77% of them seen just once. CDR3 length: 17 residues. The germline V gene has CDR1 MGHRA and CDR2 YSYEKL. Sequencing was performed on CD4+ or CD8+ T cells sorted from blood, taken in a trial of the OX40 agonist ivuxolimab. This TCR was sampled from an adult with an advanced solid tumor such as melanoma, head and neck, liver or kidney cancer. The rearrangement joins TRBV4-1 to TRBJ2-3, with D unclear. The CDR3 DNA follows: TGCGCCAGCAGCGAAGACCCCACCTCCTATGGCACAGATACGCAGTATTTT. Translating it yields CASSEDPTSYGTDTQYF.